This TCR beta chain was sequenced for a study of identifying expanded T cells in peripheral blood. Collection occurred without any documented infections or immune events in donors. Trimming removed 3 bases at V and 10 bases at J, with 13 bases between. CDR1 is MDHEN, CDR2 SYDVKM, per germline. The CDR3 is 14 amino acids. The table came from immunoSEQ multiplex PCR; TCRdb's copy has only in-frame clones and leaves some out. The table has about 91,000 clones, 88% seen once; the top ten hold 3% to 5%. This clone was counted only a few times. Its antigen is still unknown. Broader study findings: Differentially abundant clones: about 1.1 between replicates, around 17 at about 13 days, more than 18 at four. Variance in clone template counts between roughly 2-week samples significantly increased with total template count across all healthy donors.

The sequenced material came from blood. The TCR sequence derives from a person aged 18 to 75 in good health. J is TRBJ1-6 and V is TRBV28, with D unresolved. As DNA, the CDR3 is TGTGCCAGCAGTTTGAGGCCGGTTTCCTCACCCCTCCACTTT. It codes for CASSLRPVSSPLHF.